The rows below give T cell receptor beta chains drawn from one sample of a study of OX40 agonist ivuxolimab in advanced cancers. Data came from immunoSEQ multiplex PCR; TCRdb stores just in-frame clones and leaves some out. The table has tens of thousands of clones, more than 65% seen once. The material was CD4+ or CD8+ T cells sorted from blood, obtained in a trial of the OX40 agonist ivuxolimab. All receptors derive from an adult with an advanced solid tumor such as melanoma, head and neck, liver or kidney cancer. Each CDR3 is given with its conserved first and last residue. A D gene is named only where the DNA matches it firmly. Clone size, where shown, is once, few, many, or a class for clones that have expanded.

cdr3_aa,cdr3_nt,d_call,j_call,v_call,clone_size
CASRDRERKNTGELFF,TGTGCCAGCCGGGACAGGGAACGTAAGAACACCGGGGAGCTGTTTTTT,TRBD1,TRBJ2-2,TRBV25-1,NA
CASSSEGDYAEQYF,TGTGCCAGCAGCTCGGAGGGAGACTATGCCGAGCAGTACTTC,NA,TRBJ2-7,TRBV5-4,NA
CASSPTPRTSTREQYF,TGTGCCAGCAGTCCCACTCCGAGGACATCCACTAGGGAGCAGTACTTC,NA,TRBJ2-5,TRBV27,NA
CASSLGQNEQYF,TGTGCCAGCAGCCTCGGACAGAACGAGCAGTACTTC,NA,TRBJ2-7,TRBV6-6,NA
CASSIVRGDTEAFF,TGTGCCAGTAGTATAGTACGGGGGGACACTGAAGCTTTCTTT,NA,TRBJ1-1,TRBV19,NA
CASSQDEIYNEQFF,TGTGCCAGCAGCCAGGACGAGATTTACAATGAGCAGTTCTTC,NA,TRBJ2-1,TRBV7-8,NA
CASKDTSYNEQFF,TGTGCCAGCAAGGACACTTCCTACAATGAGCAGTTCTTC,NA,TRBJ2-1,TRBV27,NA
CASRIFVDYRSYNEQFF,TGTGCCAGCAGGATATTCGTAGACTACAGAAGTTACAATGAGCAGTTCTTC,NA,TRBJ2-1,TRBV5-8,NA
CASTRGFSRGQETQYF,TGTGCCAGCACCCGAGGGTTTAGTCGCGGCCAAGAGACCCAGTACTTC,NA,TRBJ2-5,TRBV7-2,once
CASSPLTGLETQYF,TGTGCCAGCAGCCCCCTGACAGGGTTAGAGACCCAGTACTTC,TRBD1,TRBJ2-5,TRBV7-2,NA
CASSPGQRDYGYTF,TGTGCCAGCAGCCCTGGACAGCGAGACTATGGCTACACCTTC,NA,TRBJ1-2,TRBV7-2,NA
CASSPFEGYSGNTIYF,TGTGCCAGCTCACCATTTGAGGGTTACTCTGGAAACACCATATATTTT,NA,TRBJ1-3,TRBV18,NA
CASSFAGVNYEQYF,TGTGCCAGCAGCTTTGCAGGGGTTAACTACGAGCAGTACTTC,NA,TRBJ2-7,TRBV11-1,NA
CASRDRSNEKLFF,TGTGCCAGTAGGGACAGGTCTAATGAAAAACTGTTTTTT,TRBD1,TRBJ1-4,TRBV19,NA
CASSQDGRVEAFF,TGTGCCAGCAGCCAAGATGGGAGGGTAGAAGCTTTCTTT,NA,TRBJ1-1,TRBV4-2,NA
CASRLTTNSPLHF,TGTGCCAGCAGATTAACCACTAATTCACCCCTCCACTTT,NA,TRBJ1-6,TRBV5-6,NA
CASSYGERPDTQYF,TGTGCCAGCAGTTACGGGGAGCGGCCAGATACGCAGTATTTT,NA,TRBJ2-3,TRBV6-5,NA
CASSSSGRRIGALHF,TGTGCCAGCAGCTCTTCGGGACGGAGGATAGGGGCCCTCCACTTT,NA,TRBJ1-6,TRBV5-4,few
CASSLDRGLYGELFF,TGCGCCAGCAGCTTGGACAGGGGGCTGTACGGGGAGCTGTTTTTT,TRBD1,TRBJ2-2,TRBV5-1,once
CASSFGQGLDGYTF,TGCGCCAGCAGCTTCGGACAGGGGCTGGATGGCTACACCTTC,TRBD1,TRBJ1-2,TRBV5-1,NA